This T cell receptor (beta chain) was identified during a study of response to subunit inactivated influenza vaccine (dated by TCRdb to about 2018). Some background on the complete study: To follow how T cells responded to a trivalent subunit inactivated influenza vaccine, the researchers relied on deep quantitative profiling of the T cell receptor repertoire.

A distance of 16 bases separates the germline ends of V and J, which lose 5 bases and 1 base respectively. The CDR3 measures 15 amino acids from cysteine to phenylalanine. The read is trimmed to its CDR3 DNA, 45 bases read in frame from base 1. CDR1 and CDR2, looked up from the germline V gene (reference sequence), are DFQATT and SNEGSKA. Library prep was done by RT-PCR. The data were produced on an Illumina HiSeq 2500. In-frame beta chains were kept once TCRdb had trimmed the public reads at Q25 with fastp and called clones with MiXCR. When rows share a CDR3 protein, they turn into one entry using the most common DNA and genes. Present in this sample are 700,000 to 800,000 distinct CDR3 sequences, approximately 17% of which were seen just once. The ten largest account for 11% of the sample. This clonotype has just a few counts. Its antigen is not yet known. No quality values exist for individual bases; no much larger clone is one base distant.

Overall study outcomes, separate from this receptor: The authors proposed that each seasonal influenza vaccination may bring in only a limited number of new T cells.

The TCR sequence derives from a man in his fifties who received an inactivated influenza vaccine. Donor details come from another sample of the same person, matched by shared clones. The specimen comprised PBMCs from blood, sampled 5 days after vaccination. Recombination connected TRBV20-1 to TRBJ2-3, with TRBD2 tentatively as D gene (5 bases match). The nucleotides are TGCAGTGCTCCCCGGGGAAGCGTGGGCACAGATACGCAGTATTTT. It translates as CSAPRGSVGTDTQYF.